These 19 T cell receptor beta chains share one sample of origin, sequenced in a study of CD8 T cells in ankylosing spondylitis. TCRdb fed the 5' RACE reads into MiXCR, producing one record per CDR3 protein. In the table there are about 140,000 distinct CDR3 sequences, 7.5% to 9.5% of which are singletons. Sequenced material: synovial fluid, either unsorted or a sorted T cell fraction (not recorded which). These receptor sequences come from a male donor with ankylosing spondylitis.

The V call is TRBV14, the J call TRBJ1-2; D not resolved. This CDR3 has 13 residues. CDR1 SGHDN and CDR2 FVKESK come from the germline V gene. Trimming cost V 5 bases and J 1 base, with 8 bases left between them. The CDR3, as DNA: TGTGCCAGCAGCGAAACAGTTAACTATGGCTACACCTTC. Translated: CASSETVNYGYTF.

This clonotype was counted a single time. Germline is not matched at one junction end, which may reflect a read error. The chain joins TRBV6-2 or TRBV6-3 to TRBJ1-2; D is uncertain. This CDR3 comprises 11 residues. The germline V gene encodes CDR1 MNHEY and CDR2 SVGEGT. CDR3 DNA sequence: TGTGCCAGCAGTTACTCGCTGACTGCTCAATTC. This translates into CASSYSLTAQF.

In this sample, this clonotype turned up a few times. The chain recombines TRBV7-2 with TRBJ2-7, with TRBD1 matching 8 bases. Trimming at V came to 4 bases and at J to 3 bases, leaving 8 bases not matched to a gene. Looked up from germline, CDR1 is SGHTA and CDR2 is FQGNSA. CDR3 size: 15 residues. CDR3 coding DNA: TGTGCCAGCAGCTGGGATTCCGGGACAGGCTACGAGCAGTACTTC. It translates to CASSWDSGTGYEQYF.

The CDR3 DNA is TGTGCCAGCAGTTGGAGTTTAGCGGGAGGTTTTACCGGGGAGCTGTTTTTT. Residues: CASSWSLAGGFTGELFF. The chain recombines TRBV27 with TRBJ2-2; 10 bases align to TRBD2. V lost 4 bases and J lost 5; bases outside the gene matches: 10. CDR1 MNHEY and CDR2 SMNVEV come from the germline V gene (reference sequence). There are 17 residues in the CDR3.

This clonotype was seen at least ten times. This rearrangement joins TRBV5-1 to TRBJ1-2, with D possibly matching TRBD1 (5 bases). The CDR3 sequence is 13 residues long. CDR1 SGHRS and CDR2 YFSETQ come from the germline V gene. V gave up 4 bases and J gave up 4 bases, with 11 bases separating them. The CDR3 coding sequence is TGCGCCAGCAGCGACCCAGGGCTCTATGGCTACACCTTC. Translated, it gives CASSDPGLYGYTF. The full variable domain, completed using reference TRBV5-1 and TRBJ1-2, is KAGVTQTPRYLIKTRGQQVTLSCSPISGHRSVSWYQQTPGQGLQFLFEYFSETQRNKGNFPGRFSGRQFSNSRSEMNVSTLELGDSALYLCASSDPGLYGYTFGSGTRLTVV.

This chain links TRBV11-2 with TRBJ2-1; 15 bases are a match to TRBD2. The CDR3 spans 18 residues. CDR1 is SGHAT, CDR2 FQNNGV, per germline. The V gene end was trimmed by 3 bases and the J gene end by 9 bases; junction bases not matched to a gene: 12. In nucleotides, the CDR3 is TGTGCCAGCAGCTTCAAGAGCCCGGGACTAGCGGGAGGAGCTGAGCAGTTCTTC. Its translation: CASSFKSPGLAGGAEQFF.

In its sample, this clonotype was seen many times. This chain uses TRBV4-2 with TRBJ2-7; TRBD1 matches at 8 bases. V lost 4 bases to trimming and J lost 6 bases; unmatched junction nucleotides: 11. Germline V lookup: CDR1 LGHNA, CDR2 YNFKEQ. The CDR3 is made up of 15 amino acids. The DNA for the CDR3 is TGTGCCAGCAGCCCCACCGAGGACAGGGCTTCCGAGCAGTACTTC. Translating gives CASSPTEDRASEQYF.

This clonotype was counted at least ten times. V usage is TRBV28 and J usage is TRBJ2-7; unclear D gene. CDR1 MDHEN and CDR2 SYDVKM come from the germline V gene. V was clipped by 3 bases and J by 3 bases, with 9 bases between them. The CDR3 spans 13 residues. The CDR3 sequence is CASSFPTNYEQYF. The CDR3 DNA follows: TGTGCCAGCAGTTTCCCCACAAACTACGAGCAGTACTTC.

The rearrangement joins TRBV6-5 to TRBJ1-1, with TRBD1 identical over 7 bases. Germline loops: CDR1 MNHEY, CDR2 SVGAGI. The CDR3 has 16 amino acids. Germline trimming cut 5 bases from V and 0 bases from J; bases unmatched to any gene: 9. CDR3 in DNA: TGTGCCAGCAGTCACCGCCGGACAGGATTGAACACTGAAGCTTTCTTT. Amino acids: CASSHRRTGLNTEAFF.

The chain employs TRBV20-1 and TRBJ1-1; 8 nucleotides align to TRBD1. The V gene end was trimmed by 5 bases and the J gene end by 3 bases; junction bases not matched to a gene: 8. This CDR3 comprises 14 residues. Per the germline V gene, CDR1 is DFQATT and CDR2 is SNEGSKA (reference sequence). CDR3 DNA: TGCAGTGCTGAGACAGGGGTATTGGACACTGAAGCTTTCTTT. Amino acids: CSAETGVLDTEAFF.

This clonotype was recorded at least ten times. The chain employs TRBV7-2 and TRBJ1-2; a weak D match, TRBD1 (5 bases). This CDR3 region has 15 residues. Germline CDR1 and CDR2: SGHTA and FQGNSA. V lost 3 bases, J lost 8 bases, and 19 bases lay in between. Here the CDR3 DNA reads TGTGCCAGCAGCTTGTGGACTCATCCTACAGGAGGCTACACCTTC. Protein product: CASSLWTHPTGGYTF.

This chain links TRBV7-2 with TRBJ2-5, with D unclear. CDR3 length equals 13 residues. V was shortened by 5 bases and J by 5 bases, with 12 bases between the two germline ends. The germline V gene has CDR1 SGHTA and CDR2 FQGNSA. CDR3 protein: CASSPRAPETQYF. CDR3 in DNA: TGTGCCAGCAGCCCAAGGGCCCCCGAGACCCAGTACTTC. Full variable domain (missing parts from reference TRBV7-2 and TRBJ2-5): GAGVSQSPSNKVTEKGKDVELRCDPISGHTALYWYRQSLGQGLEFLIYFQGNSAPDKSGLPSDRFSAERTGGSVSTLTIQRTQQEDSAVYLCASSPRAPETQYFGPGTRLLVL.

This clonotype was picked up many times. The chain is built from TRBV7-9 and TRBJ2-1; possible D gene TRBD1, 5 bases. V lost 5 bases to trimming and J lost 1 base, with 9 bases between them. This CDR3 comprises 14 residues. The germline gives CDR1 SEHNR, CDR2 FQNEAQ (reference sequence). The CDR3 reads CASSPRDSYNEQFF. In nucleotides, the CDR3 is TGTGCCAGCAGCCCCAGGGATTCCTACAATGAGCAGTTCTTC.

CDR3 residues: CASSLDFSGNTIYF. CDR3 DNA sequence: TGTGCCAGCAGCTTAGATTTTTCTGGAAACACCATATATTTT. This rearrangement joins TRBV7-2 to TRBJ1-3; D unclear. Between the trimmed V and J ends, which lost 1 base and 1 base, there was a span of 5 bases. There are 14 residues in the CDR3. The germline gives CDR1 SGHTA, CDR2 FQGNSA.

This clonotype turned up a few times. V and J are TRBV10-3 and TRBJ2-1, with 10 bases aligning to TRBD1. From germline, CDR1 is ENHRY and CDR2 SYGVKD. The CDR3 loop spans 15 amino acids. V gave up 11 bases and J gave up 0 bases; unmatched junction bases: 7. The CDR3 here is CAAGTGVGSYNEQFF. The DNA of the CDR3 is TGTGCCGCCGGGACAGGGGTGGGCTCCTACAATGAGCAGTTCTTC.

This clonotype was counted a single time. V and J are TRBV20-1 and TRBJ1-6; D unclear. V lost 0 bases and J 3 bases, leaving 6 bases between the germline ends. Germline CDR1 and CDR2: DFQATT and SNEGSKA (reference sequence). The CDR3 spans 14 residues. This CDR3 reads CSARDSFYNSPLHF. CDR3 in DNA: TGCAGTGCTAGAGATAGCTTCTATAATTCACCCCTCCACTTT.

This clonotype was picked up many times. This chain links TRBV24-1 with TRBJ2-3, with 10 bases that match TRBD1. The germline V gene encodes CDR1 KGHDR and CDR2 SFDVKD. V lost 5 bases and J lost 4; bases outside the gene matches: 11. The CDR3 is 17 residues long. The CDR3 bases are TGTGCCACCAGTGGGCGGAAACCGGGACAGGGGTCAGATACGCAGTATTTT. Translation: CATSGRKPGQGSDTQYF.

The chain uses TRBV11-2 and TRBJ1-3; 12 bases map to TRBD1. V lost 6 bases, J lost 0 bases, and 9 bases stayed unmatched. Germline CDR1 SGHAT, CDR2 FQNNGV. CDR3 length: 18 residues. CDR3 coding DNA: TGTGCCAGCAGAGATGGGACAGGGGGCCGGCGCTCTGGAAACACCATATATTTT. This encodes CASRDGTGGRRSGNTIYF.

This clonotype was observed many times. The chain joins TRBV29-1 to TRBJ2-7; possibly TRBD1 or TRBD2 for D (5 bases each). The CDR3 is 12 amino acids. CDR1 is SQVTM and CDR2 is ANQGSEA in the germline V gene. The CDR3 bases are TGCAGTGTAAGGGACGGGTACTACGAGCAGTACTTC. Encoded protein: CSVRDGYYEQYF.